Listed here is a single TCR beta chain. The sample holds other DNA sequences that translate to the same CDR3. The assay was immunoSEQ multiplex PCR, and TCRdb's table has in-frame clones only and misses some. The table has around 200,000 clones, over 75% seen once. The sample originates from a study of blood T cell repertoires in COVID-19. Trimming removed 3 bases at V and 4 bases at J, with 10 bases between. This CDR3 contains 14 residues. Germline V lookup: CDR1 MNHEY, CDR2 SMNVEV (reference sequence). The receptor's source is a man in his forties with active or convalescent COVID-19. The chain joins TRBV27 to TRBJ1-5; possible D gene TRBD1, 5 bases. The specimen sequenced was peripheral blood. For the CDR3, the DNA is TGTGCCAGCAGTTTTAGGGGTGTTAATCAGCCCCAGCATTTT. Amino acids: CASSFRGVNQPQHF.